The 14 T cell receptor beta chains reported below all come from one sample, sequenced in a study of response to subunit inactivated influenza vaccine. Using its own MiXCR run on the RT-PCR reads, TCRdb lists one record per CDR3 protein. The repertoire consists of around 490,000 distinct CDR3 sequences, with 7.6% occurring once and the leading ten covering 10% to 15%. The input for sequencing was PBMCs from blood, taken around 25 months after vaccination. The receptors were sampled from a man aged 50 to 69 who received an inactivated influenza vaccine.

This clonotype has at least ten counts. The genes are TRBV28 and TRBJ2-7; 8 nucleotides align to TRBD1. The V segment lost 3 bases and the J segment 2 bases; nucleotides outside the gene matches: 3. Germline loops: CDR1 MDHEN, CDR2 SYDVKM. The CDR3 consists of 14 residues. CDR3 loop: CASSFYRGTYEQYF. CDR3 sequence (DNA): TGTGCCAGCAGTTTTTACAGGGGGACCTACGAGCAGTACTTC.

At least ten counts were recorded for this clonotype. The rearrangement links TRBV9 to TRBJ1-3; 7 nucleotides match TRBD1. V shed 3 bases, J shed 1 base, and the junction held 10 bases outside the gene matches. The CDR3 is 17 residues long. Germline V gives CDR1 SGDLS, CDR2 YYNGEE. The CDR3 protein is CASSAADRLISGNTIYF. The CDR3 DNA reads TGTGCCAGCAGCGCCGCGGACAGGCTTATATCTGGAAACACCATATATTTT.

This chain connects TRBV20-1 to TRBJ1-2; no definite D call. Trimming shortened V by 2 bases and J by 6 bases, and 13 bases separated the two germline ends. CDR1 is DFQATT and CDR2 is SNEGSKA in the germline V gene (reference sequence). The CDR3 contains 13 residues. CDR3 DNA: TGCAGTGCTAGAAACCCAGATTTACATGGCTACACCTTC. Residues: CSARNPDLHGYTF.

The chain combines TRBV10-3 with TRBJ2-1; 8 positions match TRBD2. The CDR3 covers 13 residues. Germline V gives CDR1 ENHRY, CDR2 SYGVKD. V lost 6 bases to trimming and J lost 9 bases; unmatched junction nucleotides: 7. For the CDR3, the DNA is TGTGCCATCAGACCGGGACTAGAGGGTGAGCAGTTCTTC. Protein product: CAIRPGLEGEQFF.

The J gene is TRBJ2-5, the V gene TRBV7-8, with D perhaps TRBD2 (6 bases). CDR1 is SGHVS and CDR2 is FQNEAQ in the germline V gene. The V end was cut by 7 bases, the J end by 10 bases, with 13 bases between. CDR3 length: 11 residues. The CDR3 reads CASILPGVQYF. The CDR3 coding sequence is TGTGCCAGCATCCTACCGGGAGTCCAGTACTTC.

This chain links TRBV4-2 with TRBJ2-1; the D gene is possibly TRBD2 (6 bases). The V gene's germline CDR1 is LGHNA and CDR2 YNFKEQ. The V and J ends lost 0 bases and 4 bases respectively, with 10 bases between them. CDR3 length: 15 amino acids. The CDR3 sequence is CASSQERDAYNEQFF. The CDR3 region has the DNA TGTGCCAGCAGCCAAGAGCGGGACGCGTACAATGAGCAGTTCTTC.

There are a few counts of this clonotype. The genes are TRBV20-1 and TRBJ2-7; 11 bases map to TRBD1. The CDR3 consists of 15 residues. Trimming removed 6 bases from V and 0 bases from J; junction bases left unmatched: 7. CDR1 is DFQATT and CDR2 is SNEGSKA in the germline V gene (reference sequence). The CDR3 DNA reads TGCAGTGCGGACAGGGGGCCCCGGAGCTCCTACGAGCAGTACTTC. It is translated as CSADRGPRSSYEQYF.

This clonotype was seen a few times. The chain links TRBV13 to TRBJ2-3; TRBD2 agrees at 12 bases. Germline lookup yields CDR1 PRHDT and CDR2 FYEKMQ (reference sequence). The CDR3 runs to 16 residues. V lost 4 bases, J lost 2 bases, and 4 bases stayed unmatched. The CDR3 loop reads CASSWRTSGTTDTQYF. CDR3 in DNA: TGTGCCAGCAGCTGGAGGACTAGCGGGACCACAGATACGCAGTATTTT.

This clonotype was recorded many times. The V call is TRBV12-3 or TRBV12-4, the J call TRBJ2-5, with D perhaps matching TRBD1 (5 bases). The germline V and J ends were trimmed by 1 base and 3 bases, with 6 bases remaining between them. This CDR3 has 13 amino acids. In nucleotides, the CDR3 is TGTGCCAGCAGTTTAGAAGGGGAAGAGACCCAGTACTTC. Amino acids: CASSLEGEETQYF.

This clonotype was observed at least ten times. The chain carries TRBV6-6 and TRBJ2-7; D is undetermined. V was pared by 8 bases and J by 2 bases, with 13 bases between. The germline V gene has CDR1 MNHNY and CDR2 SVGAGI (reference sequence). The CDR3 length is 13 residues. CDR3 region: CASGANGPYEQYF. The CDR3 nucleotides read TGTGCCAGCGGCGCCAACGGACCCTACGAGCAGTACTTC.

In its sample, this clonotype was seen many times. The V gene is TRBV2, the J gene TRBJ2-3; D perhaps matches TRBD2 (5 bases). Trimming pared 8 bases from V and 0 bases from J, leaving 18 bases between. Germline loops: CDR1 SNHLY, CDR2 FYNNEI. The CDR3 covers 16 residues. CDR3 DNA sequence: TGTGCCAGCGCGGGCCGGGCAGACCTTAGCACAGATACGCAGTATTTT. Protein sequence: CASAGRADLSTDTQYF.

This clonotype was observed a handful of times. This chain connects TRBV6-1 to TRBJ2-7, with TRBD1 matching 7 bases. Germline V gene data show CDR1 as MNHNS and CDR2 as SASEGT. Trimming took 8 bases from V and 6 from J; bases not matched to a gene: 19. The CDR3 is 16 amino acids. The CDR3 DNA is TGTGCCAGCGGTGGGGATCGAACAGGGGTCCCCTCCGAGCAGTACTTC. It is translated as CASGGDRTGVPSEQYF.

This clonotype was counted a few times. The chain has TRBV7-9 and TRBJ2-7; no clear D gene. V was trimmed by 8 bases and J by 13 bases, leaving 9 bases between them. This CDR3 has 8 residues. Germline V lookup: CDR1 SEHNR, CDR2 FQNEAQ (reference sequence). CDR3 nucleotide sequence: TGTGCCAGCTCTCCCGGCTACTTC. It encodes CASSPGYF.

This clonotype occurred many times. The V and J genes are TRBV6-1 and TRBJ2-7; 7 bases match TRBD1. From germline, CDR1 is MNHNS and CDR2 SASEGT. V dropped 5 bases and J dropped 6; count of bases not matched to a gene: 19. This CDR3 contains 17 residues. This chain's CDR3 is CASSLRILGQEICEQYF. The DNA of the CDR3 is TGTGCCAGCAGTCTGCGAATCCTTGGACAGGAAATTTGCGAGCAGTACTTC.